The clone carrying this TCR beta chain was observed once. Its antigen is not identified. The entry originates in a study of CD4 T cells in relation to SARS-CoV-2 and coronaviruses. TCRdb keeps only in-frame clones here, not all; method: immunoSEQ multiplex PCR. The sample has under 20,000 clones; approximately 77% are singletons. CD4+ T cells from unexposed donors were obtained before the COVID-19 pandemic (2011-2018). The cells were cultured for over eight days before CD4+ T cells were isolated. The source is a human donor in good health. The sequencing sample was made of CD4+ T cells from PBMCs, cultured in vitro.

The CDR3 sequence is CASSLDQTSYEQYF. The DNA of the CDR3 is TGTGCCAGCAGCTTAGATCAAACCTCCTACGAGCAGTACTTC. The V call is TRBV11-2, the J call TRBJ2-7; D ambiguous. V dropped 0 bases and J dropped 0 bases, with 6 bases sitting between them. CDR3 size: 14 residues. The V gene's germline CDR1 is SGHAT and CDR2 FQNNGV.